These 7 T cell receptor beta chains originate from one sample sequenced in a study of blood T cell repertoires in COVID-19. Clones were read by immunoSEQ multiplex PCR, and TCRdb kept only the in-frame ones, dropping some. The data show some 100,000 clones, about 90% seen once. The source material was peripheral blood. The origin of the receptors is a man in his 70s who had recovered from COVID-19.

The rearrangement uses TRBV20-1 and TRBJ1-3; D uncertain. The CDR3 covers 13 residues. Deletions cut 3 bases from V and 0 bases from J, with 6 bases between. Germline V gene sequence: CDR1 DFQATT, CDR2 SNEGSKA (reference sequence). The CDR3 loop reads CSASGLSGNTIYF. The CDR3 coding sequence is TGCAGTGCTAGTGGGCTCTCTGGAAACACCATATATTTT.

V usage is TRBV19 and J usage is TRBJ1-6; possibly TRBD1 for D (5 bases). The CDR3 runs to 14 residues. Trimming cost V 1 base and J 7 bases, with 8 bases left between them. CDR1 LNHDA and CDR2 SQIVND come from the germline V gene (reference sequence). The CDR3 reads CASSIGPGNSPLHF. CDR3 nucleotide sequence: TGTGCCAGTAGTATAGGTCCAGGGAATTCACCCCTCCACTTT.

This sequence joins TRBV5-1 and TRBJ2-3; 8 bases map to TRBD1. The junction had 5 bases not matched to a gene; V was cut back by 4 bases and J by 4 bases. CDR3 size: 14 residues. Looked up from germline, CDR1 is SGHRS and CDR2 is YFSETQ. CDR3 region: CASSQDRVPDTQYF. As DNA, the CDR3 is TGCGCCAGCAGCCAGGACAGGGTCCCAGATACGCAGTATTTT.

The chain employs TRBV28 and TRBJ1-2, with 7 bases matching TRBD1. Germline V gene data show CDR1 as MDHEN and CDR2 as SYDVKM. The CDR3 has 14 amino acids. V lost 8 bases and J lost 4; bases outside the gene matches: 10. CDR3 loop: CASFTGAPLYGYTF. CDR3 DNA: TGTGCCAGCTTCACAGGGGCGCCTCTCTATGGCTACACCTTC.

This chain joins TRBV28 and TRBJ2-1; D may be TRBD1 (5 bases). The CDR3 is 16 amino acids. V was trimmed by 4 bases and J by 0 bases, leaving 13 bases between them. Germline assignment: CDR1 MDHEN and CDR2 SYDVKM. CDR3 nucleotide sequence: TGTGCCAGCAGTTACCCAGGGCCTGGCTCCTACAATGAGCAGTTCTTC. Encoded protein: CASSYPGPGSYNEQFF.

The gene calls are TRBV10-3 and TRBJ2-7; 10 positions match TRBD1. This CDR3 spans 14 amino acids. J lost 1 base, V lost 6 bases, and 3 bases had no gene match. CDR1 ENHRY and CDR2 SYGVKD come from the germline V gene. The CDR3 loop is CAIRGTGASYEQYF. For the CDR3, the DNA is TGTGCCATCAGGGGGACAGGGGCGTCCTACGAGCAGTACTTC.

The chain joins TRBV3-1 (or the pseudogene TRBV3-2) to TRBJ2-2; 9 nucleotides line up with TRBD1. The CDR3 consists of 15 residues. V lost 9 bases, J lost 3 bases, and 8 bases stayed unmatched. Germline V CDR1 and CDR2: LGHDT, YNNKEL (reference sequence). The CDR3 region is CASGQRQGDTGELFF. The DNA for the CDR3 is TGTGCCAGTGGCCAAAGACAGGGGGACACCGGGGAGCTGTTTTTT.